These T cell receptor beta chains were read from a single sample in a study of blood T cells in healthy people across ages. One entry per CDR3 protein results from TCRdb running MiXCR on the 5' RACE reads. The repertoire holds 450,000 to 700,000 distinct CDR3 sequences, with 27% as singletons. The specimen was blood. The receptors were sampled from a woman between 65 and 79 years old in good health. Both conserved end residues are part of each CDR3. The D gene is left open where the match is weak. Expanded clones get a size class; other rows say once, few or many, or leave the size out.

v_call	j_call	d_call	clone_size	cdr3_aa	cdr3_nt
TRBV18	TRBJ1-6	.	few	CASSPGRDSPLHF	TGTGCCAGCTCACCGGGTCGAGATTCACCCCTCCACTTT
TRBV27	TRBJ2-5	TRBD2	few	CASSTPQAGAGWQETQYF	TGTGCCAGCAGTACTCCCCAAGCGGGGGCGGGATGGCAAGAGACCCAGTACTTC
TRBV3-1	TRBJ1-5	.	.	CASSQDFSGNQPQHF	TGTGCCAGCAGCCAAGATTTTAGTGGCAATCAGCCCCAGCATTTT
TRBV6-6	TRBJ1-1	TRBD1	few	CASSSATGDTEAFF	TGTGCCAGCAGTAGCGCTACAGGGGACACTGAAGCTTTCTTT
TRBV20-1	TRBJ2-3	.	few	CSAGQDTQYF	TGCAGTGCGGGTCAAGATACGCAGTATTTT
TRBV4-1	TRBJ1-2	.	few	CASSQDSFRTGGYTF	TGCGCCAGCAGCCAAGACTCATTCAGGACGGGTGGCTACACCTTC
TRBV12-3/TRBV12-4	TRBJ2-5	.	many	CASSQNGWGQETQYF	TGTGCCAGCAGTCAAAATGGCTGGGGCCAAGAGACCCAGTACTTC
TRBV7-2	TRBJ2-5	.	.	CASSLNKGRETQYF	TGTGCCAGCAGCTTAAATAAGGGACGGGAGACCCAGTACTTC
TRBV12-3/TRBV12-4	TRBJ2-6	TRBD1	few	CASSRQGVPGANVLTF	TGTGCCAGCAGTCGACAGGGGGTCCCTGGGGCCAACGTCCTGACTTTC
TRBV9	TRBJ1-2	TRBD1	few	CASSATTGGGSDGYTF	TGTGCCAGCAGCGCCACGACAGGGGGCGGATCCGATGGCTACACCTTC
TRBV4-3	TRBJ2-7	TRBD2	.	CASSQEVAGGLSYEQYF	TGCGCCAGCAGCCAAGAGGTGGCGGGGGGGCTGTCATACGAGCAGTACTTC
TRBV20-1	TRBJ2-1	TRBD2	.	CSARVAGGSYNEQFF	TGCAGTGCTAGAGTGGCGGGGGGTTCCTACAATGAGCAGTTCTTC
TRBV5-1	TRBJ1-2	.	.	CASSLEGYLEGGYTF	TGCGCCAGCAGCTTGGAGGGCTACCTGGAGGGTGGCTACACCTTC
TRBV7-2	TRBJ2-5	.	.	CASSPSFGETQYF	TGTGCCAGCAGTCCAAGTTTCGGGGAGACCCAGTACTTC
TRBV27	TRBJ1-1	.	.	CASSPRVGTEAFF	TGTGCCAGCAGCCCTAGGGTCGGCACTGAAGCTTTCTTT
TRBV12-3/TRBV12-4	TRBJ1-2	.	few	CASSLRPGGGSYTF	TGTGCCAGCAGTCTGCGGCCCGGGGGCGGAAGCTACACCTTC
TRBV4-1	TRBJ2-1	.	.	CASSQDRKGGEQFF	TGCGCCAGCAGCCAAGATCGTAAGGGAGGTGAGCAGTTCTTC
TRBV7-2	TRBJ1-1	.	many	CASSLAQGNTEAFF	TGTGCCAGCAGCTTAGCGCAGGGGAACACTGAAGCTTTCTTT
TRBV20-1	TRBJ1-1	.	few	CSAKDTEAFF	TGCAGTGCTAAGGACACTGAAGCTTTCTTT
TRBV6-1	TRBJ1-4	TRBD1	.	CASNLGQGSEKLFF	TGTGCCAGCAATCTAGGACAGGGTAGTGAAAAACTGTTTTTT
TRBV6-2/TRBV6-3	TRBJ2-1	.	.	CASNLGSGFYNEQFF	TGTGCCAGCAACCTAGGATCGGGCTTTTACAATGAGCAGTTCTTC
TRBV7-3	TRBJ1-6	.	.	CASSLMSGENSPLHF	TGTGCCAGCAGCTTAATGTCAGGGGAGAATTCACCCCTCCACTTT
TRBV6-2/TRBV6-3	TRBJ2-1	.	many	CASSPTSVNEQFF	TGTGCCAGCAGTCCGACTAGTGTCAATGAGCAGTTCTTC
TRBV9	TRBJ2-4	.	.	CASSVGQIDIQYF	TGTGCCAGCAGCGTCGGCCAGATCGACATTCAGTACTTC
TRBV6-1	TRBJ1-1	TRBD1	.	CASSEITGGGRNTEAFF	TGTGCCAGCAGTGAAATCACAGGGGGAGGGCGGAACACTGAAGCTTTCTTT
TRBV5-5	TRBJ2-7	.	many	CASSLEGNEQYF	TGTGCCAGCAGCTTGGAGGGGAATGAGCAGTACTTC